Below, one T cell receptor (beta chain) is given with its context. The antigen remains unidentified. One end of the junction varies from germline; a read error may be responsible. Amplified TCR beta CDR3 regions derived from RNA transcripts. TCR CDR3 underwent first-round RT-PCR with the HTBI primer set. TCRdb independently ran MiXCR on the multiplex PCR reads; one entry per CDR3 protein. The table shows 640,000 or so distinct CDR3 sequences, with more than 13% occurring only once. These data originate in a study of T cells in Graves' hyperthyroidism and ophthalmopathy. Findings and limits, study-wide: In the analysis, a 13 V-J model separated ophthalmopathy from stable hyperthyroidism.

CDR1 MNHEY and CDR2 SVGEGT come from the germline V gene. This CDR3 spans 17 amino acids. For ophthalmopathy patients, the Clinical Activity Score was at least 3 and the NOSPECS grade at least 4; duration was under 3 months. The rearrangement uses TRBV6-2 or TRBV6-3 and TRBJ2-1; 8 bases align to TRBD2. The sequence came from a woman between 18 and 29 years old with Graves' ophthalmopathy. The sample consisted of blood. The chain's CDR3 is CASSFQHSGKRENEQSF. CDR3 nucleotide sequence: TGTGCCAGCAGTTTCCAACATAGCGGGAAGAGGGAAAATGAGCAGTCCTTC.